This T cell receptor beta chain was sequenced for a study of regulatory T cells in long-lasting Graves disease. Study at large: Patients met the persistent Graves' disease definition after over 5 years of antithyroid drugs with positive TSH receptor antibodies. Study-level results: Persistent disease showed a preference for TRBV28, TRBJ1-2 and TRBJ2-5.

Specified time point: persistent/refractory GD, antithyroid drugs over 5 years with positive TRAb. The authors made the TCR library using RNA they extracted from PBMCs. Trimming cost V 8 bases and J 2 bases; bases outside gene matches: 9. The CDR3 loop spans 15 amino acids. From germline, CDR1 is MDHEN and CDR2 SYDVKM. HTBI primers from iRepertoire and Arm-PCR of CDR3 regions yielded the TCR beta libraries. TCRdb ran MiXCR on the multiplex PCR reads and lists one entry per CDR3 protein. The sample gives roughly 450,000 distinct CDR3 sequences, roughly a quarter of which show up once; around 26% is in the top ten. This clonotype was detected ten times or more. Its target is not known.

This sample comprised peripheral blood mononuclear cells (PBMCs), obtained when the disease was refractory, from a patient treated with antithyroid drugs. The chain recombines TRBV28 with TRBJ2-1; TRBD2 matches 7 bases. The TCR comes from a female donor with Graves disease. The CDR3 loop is CASVVASGTYNEQFF. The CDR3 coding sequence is TGTGCCAGCGTAGTAGCTAGCGGCACCTACAATGAGCAGTTCTTC.